The next 18 T cell receptor beta chains were all read from a single sample in a study of a mutant IDH1 vaccine in newly diagnosed glioma. Sequenced by immunoSEQ multiplex PCR; TCRdb stores in-frame clones only, minus some. The data contain about 46,000 clones, around 86% of them singletons. This sample's time point: baseline, week 1 (first vaccination visit). The treatment is: pre-vaccination baseline after standard-of-care therapy. The sequencing used PBMCs, collected from a glioma patient treated with radiotherapy, temozolomide or both. The receptors here all came from a man in his forties or fifties with glioma.

The chain employs TRBV7-9 and TRBJ2-3, with unresolved D. Looked up from germline, CDR1 is SEHNR and CDR2 is FQNEAQ (reference sequence). Trimming removed 5 bases at V and 5 bases at J, with 8 bases between. The CDR3 contains 12 residues. CDR3 region: CASSHIVDTQYF. The CDR3 nucleotides are TGTGCCAGCAGCCATATAGTAGATACGCAGTATTTT.

The chain is built from TRBV7-8 and TRBJ1-4; D unclear. The V gene's germline CDR1 is SGHVS and CDR2 FQNEAQ. CDR3 length: 15 amino acids. V lost 1 base and J 7 bases, leaving 13 bases between the germline ends. CDR3 region: CASSLGVAIGEKLFF. The CDR3 DNA sequence: TGTGCCAGCAGCTTAGGGGTGGCTATCGGTGAAAAACTGTTTTTT.

V gene TRBV5-1 combines with J gene TRBJ1-3; TRBD1 matches at 10 bases. CDR3 length equals 17 residues. The germline gives CDR1 SGHRS, CDR2 YFSETQ. The ends lost 4 bases at V and 0 bases at J; junction bases unmatched: 7. The CDR3 sequence is CASSGGTGVSSGNTIYF. The CDR3, as DNA: TGCGCCAGCAGCGGAGGGACAGGGGTTTCCTCTGGAAACACCATATATTTT.

V is TRBV5-1 and J is TRBJ2-5; D is uncertain. The V and J ends lost 4 bases and 1 base respectively, with 17 bases between them. CDR3 length: 16 residues. Germline V gives CDR1 SGHRS, CDR2 YFSETQ. The CDR3 reads CASSLGLDGIQETQYF. Written as DNA, the CDR3 is TGCGCCAGCAGCCTAGGATTGGACGGTATCCAAGAGACCCAGTACTTC.

V gene TRBV7-8 combines with J gene TRBJ2-7, with 8 bases fitting TRBD1. CDR3 length: 16 amino acids. The V gene end was trimmed by 0 bases and the J gene end by 1 base; junction bases not matched to a gene: 5. In germline, CDR1 is SGHVS, CDR2 FQNEAQ. The CDR3 loop is CASSLARGTGSYEQYF. CDR3 in DNA: TGTGCCAGCAGCTTAGCGCGCGGGACAGGATCCTACGAGCAGTACTTC.

The chain uses TRBV7-2 and TRBJ1-1, with D uncertain. Germline loops: CDR1 SGHTA, CDR2 FQGNSA. The CDR3 is 14 amino acids. Trimming stripped 1 base from V and 1 base from J, with 7 bases between. The CDR3 DNA follows: TGTGCCAGCAGCTTAGTGTCGGGGAACACTGAAGCTTTCTTT. Protein product: CASSLVSGNTEAFF.

This chain connects TRBV9 to TRBJ2-4; 11 bases fit TRBD2. With V trimmed by 2 bases and J by 3 bases, 4 bases remained unmatched. Germline V CDR1 and CDR2: SGDLS, YYNGEE. This CDR3 region has 16 residues. For the CDR3, the DNA is TGTGCCAGCAGCGTTAATAGCGGGGGGGGCAAAAACATTCAGTACTTC. The encoded protein is CASSVNSGGGKNIQYF.

V is TRBV5-1 and J is TRBJ1-4, with D uncertain. CDR1 SGHRS and CDR2 YFSETQ come from the germline V gene. Trimming stripped 0 bases from V and 1 base from J, with 7 bases between. The CDR3 is made up of 15 amino acids. The CDR3 reads CASSLDGRTNEKLFF. The CDR3, as DNA: TGCGCCAGCAGCTTGGATGGGAGAACTAATGAAAAACTGTTTTTT.

The chain has TRBV20-1 and TRBJ2-5; D is unresolved. The CDR3 loop spans 11 amino acids. Germline V gene data show CDR1 as DFQATT and CDR2 as SNEGSKA (reference sequence). The CDR3 DNA follows: TGCAGCTTGCGAGTGCAAGAGACCCAGTACTTC. It translates to CSLRVQETQYF.

This chain links TRBV2 with TRBJ1-2, with D tentatively TRBD1 (5 bases). The V end was cut by 4 bases, the J end by 6 bases, with 12 bases between. This CDR3 spans 13 amino acids. Germline V lookup: CDR1 SNHLY, CDR2 FYNNEI. Here the CDR3 DNA reads TGTGCCAGCAGTGTCGGCAGGGTCGATGGCTACACCTTC. Protein product: CASSVGRVDGYTF. Combining the CDR3 with reference TRBV2 and TRBJ1-2 gives the whole variable domain EPEVTQTPSHQVTQMGQEVILRCVPISNHLYFYWYRQILGQKVEFLVSFYNNEISEKSEIFDDQFSVERPDGSNFTLKIRSTKLEDSAMYFCASSVGRVDGYTFGSGTRLTVV.

The chain recombines TRBV7-9 with TRBJ2-4; weak D call: TRBD2 (5 bases). Trimming removed 1 base at V and 7 bases at J, with 11 bases between. Germline V gene lookup returns CDR1 SEHNR and CDR2 FQNEAQ (reference sequence). This CDR3 is 14 amino acids long. The CDR3 bases are TGTGCCAGCAGCTTAGATGGTAGCGAGAACATTCAGTACTTC. This gives the protein CASSLDGSENIQYF.

This clone was observed a handful of times. The V and J genes are TRBV19 and TRBJ2-3; 7 nucleotides align to TRBD1. Germline CDR1 and CDR2: LNHDA and SQIVND (reference sequence). The CDR3 consists of 17 residues. The V gene end was trimmed by 5 bases and the J gene end by 0 bases; junction bases not matched to a gene: 11. The CDR3 DNA is TGTGCCAGTAGTCCATTACAGGGGACCCCTAGCACAGATACGCAGTATTTT. Encoded protein: CASSPLQGTPSTDTQYF.

This sequence joins TRBV6-5 and TRBJ1-1, with TRBD1 identical over 7 bases. V shed 0 bases, J shed 7 bases, and the junction held 11 bases outside the gene matches. Germline V gene sequence: CDR1 MNHEY, CDR2 SVGAGI. This CDR3 region has 16 residues. The CDR3 region is CASSYSRGGGRGEAFF. As DNA, the CDR3 is TGTGCCAGCAGTTACTCTCGGGGAGGGGGCAGGGGTGAAGCTTTCTTT.

This CDR3 reads CASSLGQDSGNTIYF. The CDR3 DNA reads as TGCGCCAGCAGCTTGGGGCAGGACTCTGGAAACACCATATATTTT. This chain joins TRBV5-1 and TRBJ1-3; D gene unclear. The CDR3 totals 15 residues. V lost 0 bases and J 0 bases, leaving 7 bases between the germline ends. CDR1 is SGHRS and CDR2 is YFSETQ in the germline V gene. The variable domain in full, completed from reference TRBV5-1 and TRBJ1-3, reads KAGVTQTPRYLIKTRGQQVTLSCSPISGHRSVSWYQQTPGQGLQFLFEYFSETQRNKGNFPGRFSGRQFSNSRSEMNVSTLELGDSALYLCASSLGQDSGNTIYFGEGSWLTVV.

The genes are TRBV10-3 and TRBJ2-2; D is possibly TRBD1 (6 bases). Trimming left V 8 bases short and J 0 bases short, with 10 bases between. CDR1 and CDR2 (germline): ENHRY, SYGVKD. CDR3 length: 14 residues. The CDR3 region is CAIAGTPNTGELFF. The CDR3 DNA sequence: TGTGCCATCGCCGGGACACCGAACACCGGGGAGCTGTTTTTT.

This chain joins TRBV6-5 and TRBJ2-1, with D unclear. V dropped 4 bases and J dropped 0 bases, with 10 bases sitting between them. The CDR3 runs 15 residues. Looked up from germline, CDR1 is MNHEY and CDR2 is SVGAGI. In nucleotides, the CDR3 is TGTGCCAGCAGTTTCGACTCGAACTCCTACAATGAGCAGTTCTTC. Its translation: CASSFDSNSYNEQFF.

J is TRBJ2-2 and V is TRBV1; TRBD2 is taken as the D call from the table, unchecked against the DNA. TRBV1 is termed a pseudogene. This CDR3 region has 20 residues. The CDR3 region has the DNA TGCACCAGCAGAGGGGTTACCGGGACTAGCGCTGAGGGGGGGACCGGGGAGCTGTTTTTT. Encoded protein: CTSRGVTGTSAEGGTGELFF.

The sample holds one count of this clone. The chain recombines TRBV10-3 with TRBJ2-3, with 10 bases identical to TRBD2. V lost 10 bases to trimming and J lost 2 bases; unmatched junction nucleotides: 6. The germline V gene encodes CDR1 ENHRY and CDR2 SYGVKD. This CDR3 has 14 residues. CDR3 nucleotide sequence: TGTGCCAGTCTAGCGGGGGTATACACAGATACGCAGTATTTT. Protein sequence: CASLAGVYTDTQYF.